This T cell receptor (beta chain) was observed in a study of technical replicates of blood from a few donors. Repertoires were generated with immunoSEQ multiplex PCR, while TCRdb's copy carries only in-frame clones and drops some. This table holds tens of thousands of clones, roughly 93% found once. Specimen: T cells isolated from PBMCs. This receptor was identified in a human donor in good health.

In nucleotides, the CDR3 is TGCAGCGTTGAAGCAGTCGGGACAGGGCGTAATCAGCCCCAGCATTTT. This codes for CSVEAVGTGRNQPQHF. The chain combines TRBV29-1 with TRBJ1-5; 9 nucleotides align to TRBD1. V dropped 1 base and J dropped 4; count of bases not matched to a gene: 8. The CDR3 totals 16 residues. The germline CDR1 and CDR2 sequences are SQVTM and ANQGSEA.